The clone carrying this TCR beta chain has at least ten counts. Its antigen is as yet unknown. The junction departs from germline at one end; a sequencing error may be responsible. This entry belongs to a study of identical twins. Study observations and caveats: Within cord blood, abundant beta clonotypes carried fewer insertions, but memory repertoires showed no such trend.

All donors comprised healthy Caucasians. Looked up from germline, CDR1 is SGHRS and CDR2 is YFSETQ. The CDR3 extends over 14 amino acids. TCRdb re-called the 5' RACE reads with MiXCR, one entry per CDR3 protein. The sample lists around 570,000 distinct CDR3 sequences; more than 9% were seen once. The sample was also reused in another study, on yellow fever vaccine responses in identical twins.

The specimen was PBMCs. The origin of this receptor is a woman between 18 and 29 years old in good health. The genes are TRBV5-1 and TRBJ1-1; D possibly corresponds to TRBD1 (5 bases). The CDR3 is CASSLGTVNTEAFF. The CDR3 region has the DNA TGTGCCAGCAGCTTAGGGACGGTGAACACTGAAGCTTTCTTT.